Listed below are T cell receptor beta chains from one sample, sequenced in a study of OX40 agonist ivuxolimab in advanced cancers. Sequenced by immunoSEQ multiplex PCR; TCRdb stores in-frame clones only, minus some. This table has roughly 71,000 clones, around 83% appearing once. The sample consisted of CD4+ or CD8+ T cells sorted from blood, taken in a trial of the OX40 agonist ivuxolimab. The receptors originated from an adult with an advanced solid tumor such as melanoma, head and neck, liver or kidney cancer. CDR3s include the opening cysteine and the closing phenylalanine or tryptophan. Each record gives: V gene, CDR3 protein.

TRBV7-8 CASSLEGGGQGTNTEAFF
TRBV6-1 CASSDRKNTEAFF
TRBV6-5 CASSSSRGQTEAFF
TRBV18 CASSPGSATAGNTIYF
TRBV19 CASSTDRGLVDEQFF
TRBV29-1 CSVERGIDTQYF
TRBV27 CASSYQANYGYTF
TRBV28 CASSPTGANYGYTF
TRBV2 CASSPQTYGYTF
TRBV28 CASSFPGGGSNLRGQYF
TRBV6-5 CASKGGVNSNQPQHF
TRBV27 CASSSHVAREARETQYF
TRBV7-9 CASSFTGIEETQYF
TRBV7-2 CASSSPNTGELFF
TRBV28 CASAGTDTYNEQFF
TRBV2 CASRRTRYGNEKLFF